This T cell receptor beta chain is from a study of Ad26.COV2.S vaccination and SARS-CoV-2 variants. The overall study: Dosing was one shot or two shots 56 days apart. Study-wide results and caveats: The authors reported substantial breadth in spike-specific CD8+ and CD4+ T cell responses after vaccination. Ad26.COV2.S recipients had broader spike-specific TCRs (P = 0.0014).

Treatment meaning: around 19 received Ad26.COV2.S at low or high dose, single or two shots; about five received placebo; per-sample allocation not given. Each sample was drawn 63 days after the first injection (of vaccine or placebo). Recruitment in Boston yielded a donor of adult age, 18-55 years. The V and J ends lost 3 bases and 5 bases respectively, with 22 bases between them. Germline loops: CDR1 GTSNPN, CDR2 SVGIG (reference sequence). This CDR3 is 16 amino acids long. Concerning this clone: Its antigen is unknown.

The method was immunoSEQ multiplex PCR; TCRdb's version includes in-frame clones alone and lacks a portion of them. In the table there are some 340,000 clones, about 86% of which are singletons. The chain has TRBV30 and TRBJ1-1; D remains ambiguous. The receptor's source is a person aged 18-60 years who received the Ad26.COV2.S COVID-19 vaccine or a placebo. Sequences were derived from peripheral blood, sampled in a trial of Ad26.COV2.S vaccine versus placebo. The CDR3 is CAWSQPQGFVITEAFF. As DNA, the CDR3 is TGTGCCTGGAGCCAACCGCAAGGGTTTGTTATTACTGAAGCTTTCTTT.